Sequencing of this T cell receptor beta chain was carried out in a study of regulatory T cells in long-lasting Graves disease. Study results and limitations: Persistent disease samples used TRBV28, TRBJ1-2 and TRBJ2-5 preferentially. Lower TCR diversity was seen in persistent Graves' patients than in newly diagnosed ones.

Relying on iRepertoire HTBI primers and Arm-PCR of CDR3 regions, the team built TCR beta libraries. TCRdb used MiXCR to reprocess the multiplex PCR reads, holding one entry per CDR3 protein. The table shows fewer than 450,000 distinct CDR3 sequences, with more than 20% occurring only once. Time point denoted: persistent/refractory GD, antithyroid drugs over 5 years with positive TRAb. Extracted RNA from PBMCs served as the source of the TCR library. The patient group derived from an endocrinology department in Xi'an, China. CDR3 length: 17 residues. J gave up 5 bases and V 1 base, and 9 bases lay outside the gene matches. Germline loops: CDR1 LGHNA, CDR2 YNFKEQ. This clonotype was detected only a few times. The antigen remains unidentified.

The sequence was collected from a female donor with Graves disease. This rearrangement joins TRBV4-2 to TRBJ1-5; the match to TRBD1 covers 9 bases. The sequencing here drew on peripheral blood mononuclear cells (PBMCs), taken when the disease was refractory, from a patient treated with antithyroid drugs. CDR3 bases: TGTGCCAGCAGCCAAGTGGGACAGGGTTTAGGTGATCAGCCCCAGCATTTT. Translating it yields CASSQVGQGLGDQPQHF.